The following is a T cell receptor beta chain sequence with its context. As yet, its antigen is unknown. One entry per CDR3 protein results from TCRdb running MiXCR on the RT-PCR reads. The table lists under 500,000 distinct CDR3 sequences, over 9.5% of them singletons. Germline V gives CDR1 SGHAT, CDR2 FQNNGV. The germline V and J ends were trimmed by 6 bases and 3 bases, with 14 bases remaining between them. The length of the CDR3 is 14 residues. These data originate in a study of response to subunit inactivated influenza vaccine. Broader study findings: Authors suggested seasonal influenza vaccinations each recruit few new T cells.

The TCR was taken from a man aged 50 to 60 who received an inactivated influenza vaccine. The specimen was PBMCs from blood, collected roughly 48 days after vaccination. This chain links TRBV11-2 with TRBJ2-5; D is undetermined. CDR3 DNA: TGTGCCAGCAGAGCGTACGGCTCCAAAGAGACCCAGTACTTC. Residues: CASRAYGSKETQYF.